This TCR beta chain was profiled in a study of T cells in women clearing cervical HPV infection. Study information: Case blood drawn at lesion detection; control blood after infection cleared. Only a few women had HLA typing results available.

Assay used: immunoSEQ multiplex PCR; TCRdb lists only in-frame clones, some missing. This repertoire includes more than 20,000 clones. As to this clone: What it recognizes is unknown. The CDR3 is cut off 3 residues early in the read; its end comes from the germline J gene.

General study findings and limits: Associations may precede or follow infection; HPV-specific or memory T cells were not isolated.

Per germline, CDR1 SEHNR and CDR2 FQNEAQ (reference sequence). V gave up 1 base and J gave up 6 bases, with 6 bases separating them. The CDR3 has 12 amino acids. V is TRBV7-9 and J is TRBJ1-2, with unresolved D. The receptor comes from a woman aged 18-70 years with a cervical HPV16 infection that either progressed to CIN3+ or cleared (not recorded which). What was sequenced was blood buffy coat. The CDR3 reads CASSLVLDGYTF. Incomplete CDR3 DNA: TGTGCCAGCAGCTTAGTGTTAGATGGC.